This T cell receptor (beta chain) was identified in a study of control samples from healthy donors and cancer patients. Deletions cut 0 bases from V and 5 bases from J, with 11 bases between. The germline gives CDR1 SGHDT, CDR2 YYEEEE. The CDR3 consists of 14 residues. Clones were sequenced by immunoSEQ multiplex PCR, and TCRdb holds only the in-frame ones, with some missing. The data contain under 150,000 clones, roughly 92% of them seen just once; the ten biggest clones take up about 11%. Regarding this clone: This specimen includes other DNA sequences encoding the same CDR3.

The chain links TRBV5-6 to TRBJ1-2; possible D gene TRBD1, 6 bases. The source of this sequence is a man aged 25-45 years in good health. The sequenced sample was blood. Here the CDR3 reads CASSLDGGGYGYTF. The CDR3 bases are TGTGCCAGCAGCTTGGATGGAGGGGGGTATGGCTACACCTTC.